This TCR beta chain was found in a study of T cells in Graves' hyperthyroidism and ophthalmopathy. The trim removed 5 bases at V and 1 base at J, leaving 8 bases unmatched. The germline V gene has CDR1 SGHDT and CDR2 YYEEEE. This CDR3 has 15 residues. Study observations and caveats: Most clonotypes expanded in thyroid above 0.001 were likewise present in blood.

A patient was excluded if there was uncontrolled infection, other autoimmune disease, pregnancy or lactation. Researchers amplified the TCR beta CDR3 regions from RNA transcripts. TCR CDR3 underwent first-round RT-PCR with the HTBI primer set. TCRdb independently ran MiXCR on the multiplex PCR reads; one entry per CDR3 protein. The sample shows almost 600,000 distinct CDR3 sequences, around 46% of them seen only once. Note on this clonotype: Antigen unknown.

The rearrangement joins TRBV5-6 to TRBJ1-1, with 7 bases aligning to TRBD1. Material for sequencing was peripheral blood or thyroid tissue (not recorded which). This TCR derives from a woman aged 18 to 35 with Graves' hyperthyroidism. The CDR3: CASSLQGYSNTEAFF. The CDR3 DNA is TGTGCCAGCAGTCTACAGGGGTACTCGAACACTGAAGCTTTCTTT.